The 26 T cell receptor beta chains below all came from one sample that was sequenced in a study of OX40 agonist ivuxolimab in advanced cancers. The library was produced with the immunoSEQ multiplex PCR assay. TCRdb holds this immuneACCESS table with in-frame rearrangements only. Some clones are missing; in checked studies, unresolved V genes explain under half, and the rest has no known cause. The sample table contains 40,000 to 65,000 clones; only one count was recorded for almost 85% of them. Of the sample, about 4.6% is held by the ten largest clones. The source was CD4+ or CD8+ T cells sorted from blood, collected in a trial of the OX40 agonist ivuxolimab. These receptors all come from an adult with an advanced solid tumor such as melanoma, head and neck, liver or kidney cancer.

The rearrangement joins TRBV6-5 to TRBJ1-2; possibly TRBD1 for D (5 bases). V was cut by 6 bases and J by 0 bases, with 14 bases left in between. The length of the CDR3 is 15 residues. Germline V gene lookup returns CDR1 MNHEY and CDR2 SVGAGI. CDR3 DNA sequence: TGTGCCAGCAGCCGTTCCGGGACGGCTAACTATGGCTACACCTTC. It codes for CASSRSGTANYGYTF.

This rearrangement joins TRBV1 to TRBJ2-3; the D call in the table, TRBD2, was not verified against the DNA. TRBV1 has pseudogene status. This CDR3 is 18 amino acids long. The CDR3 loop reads CTSSQWRAGVWKTDTQYF. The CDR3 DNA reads TGCACCAGCAGCCAATGGCGAGCGGGAGTGTGGAAGACAGATACGCAGTATTTT.

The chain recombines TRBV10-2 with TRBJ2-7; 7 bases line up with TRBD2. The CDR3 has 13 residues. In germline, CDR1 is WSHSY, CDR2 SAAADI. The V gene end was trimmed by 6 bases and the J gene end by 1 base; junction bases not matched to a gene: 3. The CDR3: CASRLARSYEQYF. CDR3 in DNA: TGCGCCAGCAGACTAGCGCGTTCCTACGAGCAGTACTTC.

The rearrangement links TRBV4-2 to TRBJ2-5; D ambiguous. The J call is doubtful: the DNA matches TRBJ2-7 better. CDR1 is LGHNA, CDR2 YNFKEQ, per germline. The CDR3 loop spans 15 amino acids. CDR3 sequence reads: CASSQDLSASYEQYF. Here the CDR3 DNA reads TGTGCCAGCAGCCAAGACTTGTCAGCCTCCTACGAGCAGTACTTC.

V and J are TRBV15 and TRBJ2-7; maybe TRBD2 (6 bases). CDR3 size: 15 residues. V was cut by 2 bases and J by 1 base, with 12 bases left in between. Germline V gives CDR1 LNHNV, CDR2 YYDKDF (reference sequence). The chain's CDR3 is CATSRPGAGSYEQYF. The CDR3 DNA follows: TGTGCCACCAGCAGACCCGGGGCGGGATCCTACGAGCAGTACTTC.

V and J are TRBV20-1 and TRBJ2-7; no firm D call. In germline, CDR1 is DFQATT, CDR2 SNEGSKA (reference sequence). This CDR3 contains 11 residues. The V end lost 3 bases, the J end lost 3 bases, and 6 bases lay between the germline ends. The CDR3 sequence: CSASTNYEQYF. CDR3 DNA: TGCAGTGCTAGCACAAACTACGAGCAGTACTTC.

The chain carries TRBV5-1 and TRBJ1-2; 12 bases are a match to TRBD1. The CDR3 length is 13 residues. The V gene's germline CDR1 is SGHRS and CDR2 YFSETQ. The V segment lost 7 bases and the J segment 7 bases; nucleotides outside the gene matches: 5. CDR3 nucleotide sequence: TGCGCCAGCGGGGGACAGGGGGCAAGTGGCTACACCTTC. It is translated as CASGGQGASGYTF.

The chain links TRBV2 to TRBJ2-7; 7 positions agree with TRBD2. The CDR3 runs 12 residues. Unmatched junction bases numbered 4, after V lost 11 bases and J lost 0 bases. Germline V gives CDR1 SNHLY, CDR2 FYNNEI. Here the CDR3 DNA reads TGTGCCGGACGGGGGGACTCCTACGAGCAGTACTTC. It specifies CAGRGDSYEQYF.

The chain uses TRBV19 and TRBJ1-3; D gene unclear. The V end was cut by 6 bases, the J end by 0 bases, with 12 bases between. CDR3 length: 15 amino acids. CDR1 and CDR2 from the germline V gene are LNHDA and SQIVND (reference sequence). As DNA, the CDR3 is TGTGCCAGTAGGAGGTTGGTTGACTCTGGAAACACCATATATTTT. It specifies CASRRLVDSGNTIYF. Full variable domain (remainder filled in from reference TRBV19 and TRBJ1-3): DGGITQSPKYLFRKEGQNVTLSCEQNLNHDAMYWYRQDPGQGLRLIYYSQIVNDFQKGDIAEGYSVSREKKESFPLTVTSAQKNPTAFYLCASRRLVDSGNTIYFGEGSWLTVV.

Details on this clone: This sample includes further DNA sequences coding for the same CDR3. The CDR3 DNA follows: TGTGCCAGTAGCCCCGGGACAGGGTGGGAGTGGGAGAACACTGAAGCTTTCTTT. Residues: CASSPGTGWEWENTEAFF. The rearrangement links TRBV28 to TRBJ1-1; 9 nucleotides agree with TRBD1. The V segment lost 9 bases and the J segment 1 base; nucleotides outside the gene matches: 18. CDR1 and CDR2 from the germline V gene are MDHEN and SYDVKM. This CDR3 contains 18 residues.

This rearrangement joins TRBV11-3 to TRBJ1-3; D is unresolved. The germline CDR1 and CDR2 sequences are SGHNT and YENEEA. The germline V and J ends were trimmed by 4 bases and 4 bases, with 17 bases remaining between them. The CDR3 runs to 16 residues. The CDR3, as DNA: TGTGCCAGCAGCTCGACACCACAGACAAGAGGAAACACCATATATTTT. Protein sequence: CASSSTPQTRGNTIYF.

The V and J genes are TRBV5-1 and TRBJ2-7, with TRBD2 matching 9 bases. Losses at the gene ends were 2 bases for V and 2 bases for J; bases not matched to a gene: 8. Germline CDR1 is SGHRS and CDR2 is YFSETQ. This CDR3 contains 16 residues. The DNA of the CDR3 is TGCGCCAGCAGCTTCTCCGGTGGACTAGCGACCTACGAGCAGTACTTC. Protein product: CASSFSGGLATYEQYF.

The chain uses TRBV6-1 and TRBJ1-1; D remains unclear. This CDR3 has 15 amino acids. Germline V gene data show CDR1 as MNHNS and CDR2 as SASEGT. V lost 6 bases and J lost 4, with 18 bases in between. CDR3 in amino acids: CASRRLERSSTEAFF. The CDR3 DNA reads TGTGCCAGCAGACGGCTAGAAAGGTCGTCCACTGAAGCTTTCTTT.

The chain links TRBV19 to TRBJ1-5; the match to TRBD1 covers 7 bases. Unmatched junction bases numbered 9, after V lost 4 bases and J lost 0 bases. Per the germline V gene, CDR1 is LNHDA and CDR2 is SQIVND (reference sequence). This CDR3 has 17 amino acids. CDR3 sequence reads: CASSTTDRSYSNQPQHF. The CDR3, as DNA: TGTGCCAGTAGTACGACGGACAGGAGCTATAGCAATCAGCCCCAGCATTTT.

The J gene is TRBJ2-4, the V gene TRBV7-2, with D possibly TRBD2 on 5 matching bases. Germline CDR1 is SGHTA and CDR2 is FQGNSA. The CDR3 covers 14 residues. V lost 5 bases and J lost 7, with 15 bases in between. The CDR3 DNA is TGTGCCAGCAGCCGGGGTCAGGATGGGAACATTCAGTACTTC. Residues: CASSRGQDGNIQYF.

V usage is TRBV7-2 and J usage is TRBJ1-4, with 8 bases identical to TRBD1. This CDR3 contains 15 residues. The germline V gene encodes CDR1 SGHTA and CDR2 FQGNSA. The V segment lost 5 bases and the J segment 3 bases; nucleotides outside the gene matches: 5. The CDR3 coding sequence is TGTGCCAGCAGCGCCAGGGGGCCGCCTAATGAAAAACTGTTTTTT. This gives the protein CASSARGPPNEKLFF.

CDR3 nucleotide sequence: TGTGCCAGCTCTCAGACTAGCGGGAGGAACACCGGGGAGCTGTTTTTT. Amino acid sequence: CASSQTSGRNTGELFF. The chain links TRBV18 to TRBJ2-2; TRBD2 agrees at 12 bases. The germline V gene encodes CDR1 KGHSH and CDR2 LQKENI. V lost 6 bases to trimming and J lost 1 base; unmatched junction nucleotides: 3. The CDR3 has 16 amino acids. Full variable domain (missing parts from reference TRBV18 and TRBJ2-2): NAGVMQNPRHLVRRRGQEARLRCSPMKGHSHVYWYRQLPEEGLKFMVYLQKENIIDESGMPKERFSAEFPKEGPSILRIQQVVRGDSAAYFCASSQTSGRNTGELFFGEGSRLTVL.

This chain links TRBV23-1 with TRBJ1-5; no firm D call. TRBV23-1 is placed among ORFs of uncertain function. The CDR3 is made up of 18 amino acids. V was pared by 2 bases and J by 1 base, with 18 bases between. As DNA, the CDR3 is TGCGCCAGCAGTCAAGCCAGAACGGTTTTTAGGAGCAATCAGCCCCAGCATTTT. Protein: CASSQARTVFRSNQPQHF.

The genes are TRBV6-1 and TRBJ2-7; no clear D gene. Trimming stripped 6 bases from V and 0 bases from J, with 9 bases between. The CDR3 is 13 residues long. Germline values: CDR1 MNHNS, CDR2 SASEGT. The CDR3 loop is CASRFTSSYEQYF. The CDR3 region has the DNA TGTGCCAGCAGATTCACAAGCTCCTACGAGCAGTACTTC.

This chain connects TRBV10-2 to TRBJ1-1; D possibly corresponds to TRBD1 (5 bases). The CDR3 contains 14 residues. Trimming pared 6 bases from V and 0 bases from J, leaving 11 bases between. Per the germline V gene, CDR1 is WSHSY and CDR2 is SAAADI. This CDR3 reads CASRQPGLNTEAFF. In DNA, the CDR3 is TGCGCCAGCAGACAACCAGGGTTGAACACTGAAGCTTTCTTT.

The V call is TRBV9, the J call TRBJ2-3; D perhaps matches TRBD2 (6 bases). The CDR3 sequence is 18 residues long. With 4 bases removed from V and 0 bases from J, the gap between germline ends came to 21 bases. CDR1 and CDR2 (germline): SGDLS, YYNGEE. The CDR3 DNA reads TGTGCCAGCAGCCCCCTCCCCGCGGCGGGGACTAGCACAGATACGCAGTATTTT. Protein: CASSPLPAAGTSTDTQYF. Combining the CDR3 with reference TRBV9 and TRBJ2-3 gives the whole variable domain DSGVTQTPKHLITATGQRVTLRCSPRSGDLSVYWYQQSLDQGLQFLIQYYNGEERAKGNILERFSAQQFPDLHSELNLSSLELGDSALYFCASSPLPAAGTSTDTQYFGPGTRLTVL.

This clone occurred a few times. The CDR3 spells CASSQELGAGGVHNEQFF. CDR3 nucleotides: TGTGCCAGCAGCCAGGAGTTAGGGGCGGGTGGGGTTCACAATGAGCAGTTCTTC. The chain is built from TRBV4-2 and TRBJ2-1; D may match TRBD1 or TRBD2 (5 bases each). The germline V and J ends were trimmed by 3 bases and 5 bases, with 23 bases remaining between them. Germline V lookup: CDR1 LGHNA, CDR2 YNFKEQ. The CDR3 is 18 residues long.

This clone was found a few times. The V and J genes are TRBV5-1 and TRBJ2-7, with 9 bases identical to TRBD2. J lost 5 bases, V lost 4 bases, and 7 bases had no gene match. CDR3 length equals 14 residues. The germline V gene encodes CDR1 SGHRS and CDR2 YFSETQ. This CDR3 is CASSGGGAGDEQYF. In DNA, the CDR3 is TGCGCCAGCAGCGGCGGGGGGGCAGGCGACGAGCAGTACTTC.

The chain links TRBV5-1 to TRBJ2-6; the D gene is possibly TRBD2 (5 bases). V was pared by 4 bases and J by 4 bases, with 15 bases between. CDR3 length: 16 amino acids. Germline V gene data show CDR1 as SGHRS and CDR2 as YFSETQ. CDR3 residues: CASSPGRGHGANVLTF. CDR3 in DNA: TGCGCCAGCAGCCCCGGACGAGGGCACGGGGCCAACGTCCTGACTTTC. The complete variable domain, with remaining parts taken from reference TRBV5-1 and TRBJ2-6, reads KAGVTQTPRYLIKTRGQQVTLSCSPISGHRSVSWYQQTPGQGLQFLFEYFSETQRNKGNFPGRFSGRQFSNSRSEMNVSTLELGDSALYLCASSPGRGHGANVLTFGAGSRLTVL.

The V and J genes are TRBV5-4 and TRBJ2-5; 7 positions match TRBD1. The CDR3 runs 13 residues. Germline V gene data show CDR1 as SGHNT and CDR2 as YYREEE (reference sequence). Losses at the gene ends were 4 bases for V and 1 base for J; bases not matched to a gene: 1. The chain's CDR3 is CASSGDSQETQYF. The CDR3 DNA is TGTGCCAGCAGCGGGGACAGCCAAGAGACCCAGTACTTC. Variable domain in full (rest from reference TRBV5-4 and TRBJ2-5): ETGVTQSPTHLIKTRGQQVTLRCSSQSGHNTVSWYQQALGQGPQFIFQYYREEENGRGNFPPRFSGLQFPNYSSELNVNALELDDSALYLCASSGDSQETQYFGPGTRLLVL.

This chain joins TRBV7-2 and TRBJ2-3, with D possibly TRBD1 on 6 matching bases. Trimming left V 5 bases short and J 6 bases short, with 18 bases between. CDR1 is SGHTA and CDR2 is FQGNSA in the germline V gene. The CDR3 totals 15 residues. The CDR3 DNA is TGTGCCAGCAGCGACGGACAGATTGGAGTGGATACGCAGTATTTT. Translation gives CASSDGQIGVDTQYF. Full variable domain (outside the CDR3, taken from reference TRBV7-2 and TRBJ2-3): GAGVSQSPSNKVTEKGKDVELRCDPISGHTALYWYRQSLGQGLEFLIYFQGNSAPDKSGLPSDRFSAERTGGSVSTLTIQRTQQEDSAVYLCASSDGQIGVDTQYFGPGTRLTVL.